Listed below are T cell receptor beta chains from one sample, sequenced in a study of T-cell reconstitution after alpha-beta-depleted transplantation in children. One entry per CDR3 protein results from TCRdb running MiXCR on the PCR reads. The sample has fewer than 700,000 distinct CDR3 sequences, over 10% seen once. Here the sequenced sample was PBMCs, mostly from graft donor cells, taken 360 days after TCRalphabeta/CD19-depleted stem cell transplant. Every receptor here comes from a male patient younger than 18 who had a stem cell transplant for acute myeloid leukemia, so the T cells may come from the graft donor. Each CDR3 is given with its conserved first and last residue. The order of the fields is clone size, D gene, CDR3 length, J gene, V gene, CDR3 protein, CDR3 DNA. A D gene is named only where the DNA matches it firmly. Not every row has a clone size; where given, it reads once, few, many or a size class.

many,TRBD2,14,TRBJ2-5,TRBV28,CASSRTSGRQTQYF,TGTGCCAGCAGTCGGACTAGCGGGCGACAGACCCAGTACTTC
-,TRBD2,16,TRBJ2-1,TRBV20-1,CSAPSGSASSYNEQFF,TGCAGTGCTCCTAGCGGGAGTGCCAGCTCCTACAATGAGCAGTTCTTC
few,TRBD1,14,TRBJ2-7,TRBV4-3,CASSQVPGGHEQYF,TGCGCCAGCAGCCAAGTTCCAGGGGGTCACGAGCAGTACTTC
-,-,14,TRBJ2-7,TRBV6-1,CASSLSYRSYEQYF,TGTGCCAGCAGCCTAAGTTACAGATCCTACGAGCAGTACTTC
few,-,13,TRBJ2-5,TRBV7-9,CASSGGRIETQYF,TGTGCCAGCAGCGGGGGGAGAATAGAGACCCAGTACTTC
many,-,15,TRBJ2-5,TRBV7-8,CASSDVERGWETQYF,TGTGCCAGCAGCGACGTAGAGAGAGGGTGGGAGACCCAGTACTTC
-,TRBD2,15,TRBJ2-2,TRBV12-3/TRBV12-4,CASSLGLAETGELFF,TGTGCCAGCAGCCTGGGACTAGCGGAGACCGGGGAGCTGTTTTTT
few,-,13,TRBJ2-7,TRBV11-2,CASSRDSPNEQYF,TGTGCCAGCAGCCGGGACTCCCCCAACGAGCAGTACTTC
-,TRBD2,17,TRBJ2-2,TRBV14,CASSQDWTSGRTGELFF,TGTGCCAGCAGCCAAGATTGGACTAGCGGGAGAACCGGGGAGCTGTTTTTT
few,TRBD1,22,TRBJ2-1,TRBV9,CASSVAPGTGQISYSSYNEQFF,TGTGCCAGCAGCGTAGCCCCCGGGACAGGCCAAATTTCGTATAGCTCCTACAATGAGCAGTTCTTC
few,TRBD2,15,TRBJ2-4,TRBV7-6,CASSPRLAGENIQYF,TGTGCCAGCAGCCCTCGACTAGCGGGAGAGAACATTCAGTACTTC
-,-,13,TRBJ1-2,TRBV20-1,CSAWGQANYGYTF,TGCAGTGCTTGGGGGCAGGCTAACTATGGCTACACCTTC
many,-,20,TRBJ2-1,TRBV15,CATSRDRRVRAGILYNEQFF,TGTGCCACCAGCAGAGATAGGAGGGTAAGAGCGGGTATACTCTACAATGAGCAGTTCTTC
few,TRBD1,14,TRBJ2-2,TRBV29-1,CSVEAGGFTGELFF,TGCAGCGTGGAAGCAGGGGGCTTTACCGGGGAGCTGTTTTTT